This T cell receptor beta chain was obtained from a study of healthy donors' naive CD4 and CD8 T cells. Study findings and constraints: Negatively charged CDR3s marked CD8+ lineage; positively charged CDR3s marked CD4+ lineage.

The V gene lost 5 bases and the J gene lost 7 bases, with 11 bases spanning the gap. The germline V gene has CDR1 MDHEN and CDR2 SYDVKM. This CDR3 is 12 amino acids long. Remarks on this clonotype: Its antigen is unidentified.

A linear amplification protocol produced the TCR libraries from roughly 480 ng of total RNA. TCRdb called the reads again in MiXCR, with one record for every CDR3 protein. The sample holds about 200,000 distinct CDR3 sequences; around three quarters are singletons and the top ten take 2.3%. The sample consisted of naive CD4+ and CD8+ T cells sorted from blood, pooled from several donors. The receptor's source is a pool of human donors in good health; the sample pools cells from several healthy donors. This chain links TRBV28 with TRBJ1-1; D may be TRBD1 (5 bases). The CDR3 sequence: CASSSRADEAFF. CDR3 coding DNA: TGTGCCAGCAGTAGCAGGGCCGATGAAGCTTTCTTT.